This T cell receptor (beta chain) was identified in a study of OX40 agonist ivuxolimab in advanced cancers. Assay used: immunoSEQ multiplex PCR; TCRdb lists only in-frame clones, some missing. This sample yields about 22,000 clones, of which approximately 80% are seen a single time; roughly 36% belongs to the top ten. Sequencing was performed on CD4+ or CD8+ T cells sorted from blood, taken in a trial of the OX40 agonist ivuxolimab. This receptor was identified in an adult with an advanced solid tumor such as melanoma, head and neck, liver or kidney cancer.

The CDR3 spells CAEAWGTANTGELFF. In DNA form, the CDR3 reads TGTGCCGAAGCGTGGGGGACAGCGAACACCGGGGAGCTGTTTTTT. J is TRBJ2-2 and V is TRBV7-8; 7 bases agree with TRBD1. The germline V gene encodes CDR1 SGHVS and CDR2 FQNEAQ. The CDR3 is made up of 15 amino acids. The V gene end was trimmed by 11 bases and the J gene end by 0 bases; junction bases not matched to a gene: 9.